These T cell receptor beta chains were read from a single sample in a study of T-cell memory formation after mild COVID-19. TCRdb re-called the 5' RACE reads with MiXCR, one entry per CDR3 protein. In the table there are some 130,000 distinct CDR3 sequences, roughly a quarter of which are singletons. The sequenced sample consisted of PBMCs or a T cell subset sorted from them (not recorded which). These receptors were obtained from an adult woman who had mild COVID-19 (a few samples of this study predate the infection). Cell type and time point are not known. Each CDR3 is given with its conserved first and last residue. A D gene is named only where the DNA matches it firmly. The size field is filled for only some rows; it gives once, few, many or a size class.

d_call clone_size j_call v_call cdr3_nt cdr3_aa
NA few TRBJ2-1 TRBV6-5 TGTGCCAGCAGTCCCTCCTTCGGGGAGCTTTTTTCGAATGAGCAGTTCTTC CASSPSFGELFSNEQFF
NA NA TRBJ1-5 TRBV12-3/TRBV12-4 TGTGCCAGCACCGCCGGGCAGGTAGGCAATCAGCCCCAGCATTTT CASTAGQVGNQPQHF
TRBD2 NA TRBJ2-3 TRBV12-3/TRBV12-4 TGTGCCAGCAGCCCCGGGACTAGCGCGGACACAGATACGCAGTATTTT CASSPGTSADTDTQYF
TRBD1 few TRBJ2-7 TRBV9 TGTGCCAGCAGCGTAGGACAGGGGGAACCCTACGAGCAGTACTTC CASSVGQGEPYEQYF
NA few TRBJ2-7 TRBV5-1 TGCGCCAGCAGCTCACCAGACAGCGTCGAGCAGTACTTC CASSSPDSVEQYF
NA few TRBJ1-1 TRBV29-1 TGCAGCGGGGAGGTAGCGAACACTGAAGCTTTCTTT CSGEVANTEAFF
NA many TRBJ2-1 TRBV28 TGTGCCAGCGGCCCCCGAAGCACGAGCTCCTACAATGAGCAGTTCTTC CASGPRSTSSYNEQFF
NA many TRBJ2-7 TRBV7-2 TGTGCCAGCAGCGTTTCCTACGAGCAGTACTTC CASSVSYEQYF
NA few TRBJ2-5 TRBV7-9 TGTGCCAGCAGCCAGACAGACTGGGGAGAGACCCAGTACTTC CASSQTDWGETQYF
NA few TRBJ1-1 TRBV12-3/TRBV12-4 TGTGCCAGCAGCCTTGGGGTACAGGCTAAGAACACTGAAGCTTTCTTT CASSLGVQAKNTEAFF
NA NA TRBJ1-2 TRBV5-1 TGCGCCAGCAGATTCCACGGGGCCATGAACTATGGCTACACCTTC CASRFHGAMNYGYTF
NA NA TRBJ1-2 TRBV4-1 TGCGCCAGCAGCCAAGACAGGGTATCCTCTAACTATGGCTACACCTTC CASSQDRVSSNYGYTF
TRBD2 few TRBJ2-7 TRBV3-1 TGTGCCAGCAGCGAGGGACTAGCGGGCCACTACGAGCAGTACTTC CASSEGLAGHYEQYF
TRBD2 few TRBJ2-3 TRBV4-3 TGCGCCAGCAGCGCCGACATTAGCGGGAGCACAGATACGCAGTATTTT CASSADISGSTDTQYF
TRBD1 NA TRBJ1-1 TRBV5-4 TGTGCCAGCAGCCCTTTTACAGGGGAAGACACTGAAGCTTTCTTT CASSPFTGEDTEAFF
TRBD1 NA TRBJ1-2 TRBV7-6 TGTGCCAGCAGCTCCGAGGCACAGGGGCAGGCACCCTATGGCTACACCTTC CASSSEAQGQAPYGYTF
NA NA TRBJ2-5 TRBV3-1 TGTGCCAGCAGCCAAGGCGGACCGCTCCTCCAAGAGACCCAGTACTTC CASSQGGPLLQETQYF
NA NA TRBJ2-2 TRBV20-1 TGCAGTGCTGTGGGGGAGAACACCGGGGAGCTGTTTTTT CSAVGENTGELFF